The present TCR beta chain was sequenced within a study of blood T cell repertoires in COVID-19. Some clones are missing from TCRdb's copy, which holds only in-frame ones; the method was immunoSEQ multiplex PCR. The table has 330,000 or so clones, 80% to 90% seen once. The CDR3 contains 13 residues. CDR1 MNHEY and CDR2 SVGAGI come from the germline V gene. V was cut by 4 bases and J by 7 bases, with 13 bases left in between. This chain links TRBV6-5 with TRBJ1-1, with D possibly being TRBD1 (5 bases). The TCR was taken from a man aged 35-49 years in a cohort exposed to, infected with or recovered from COVID-19 (not recorded which). The sample was PBMCs or T cells enriched from blood (not recorded which). The CDR3: CASSFWTKGEAFF. In DNA form, the CDR3 reads TGTGCCAGCAGTTTCTGGACAAAAGGTGAAGCTTTCTTT.